The 30 T cell receptor beta chains below come from one sample, sequenced in a study of spatial heterogeneity in lung cancer. As for time point: blood at routine non-recurrence follow-up after resection. TCRdb used MiXCR to reprocess the 5' RACE reads, holding one entry per CDR3 protein. The table has 3,200 or so distinct CDR3 sequences, roughly a fifth seen once. The sequenced sample was PBMCs, obtained at follow-up. The receptors were gathered from a male donor with early-stage non-small cell lung cancer.

This clonotype has at least ten counts. In nucleotides, the CDR3 is TGTGCCAGCAGCTTATTCTCAGACGAGCAGTTCTTC. Translating it yields CASSLFSDEQFF. J is TRBJ2-1 and V is TRBV5-4; D unresolved. Germline CDR1 is SGHNT and CDR2 is YYREEE (reference sequence). Trimming stripped 2 bases from V and 10 bases from J, with 10 bases between. The CDR3 has 12 amino acids.

This clonotype has at least ten counts. This chain links TRBV5-1 with TRBJ2-5; 10 nucleotides agree with TRBD1. Looked up from germline, CDR1 is SGHRS and CDR2 is YFSETQ. Unmatched junction bases numbered 4, after V lost 4 bases and J lost 4 bases. The CDR3 runs 14 residues. CDR3 coding DNA: TGCGCCAGCAGCCGCGACAGGGGGCGAGAGACCCAGTACTTC. Protein product: CASSRDRGRETQYF.

The table lists this clonotype with many counts. The chain has TRBV20-1 and TRBJ1-1; tentative D call: TRBD1 (6 bases). This CDR3 contains 16 residues. The V end was cut by 0 bases, the J end by 5 bases, with 19 bases between. Germline V gene sequence: CDR1 DFQATT, CDR2 SNEGSKA (reference sequence). CDR3 amino acids: CSARDGGTPGGTEAFF. The DNA of the CDR3 is TGCAGTGCTAGAGATGGGGGCACACCCGGGGGAACTGAAGCTTTCTTT.

In this sample, this clonotype turned up many times. The gene calls are TRBV14 and TRBJ2-1; 8 positions match TRBD1. The CDR3 is 18 amino acids. V lost 1 base and J lost 12; bases outside the gene matches: 20. Germline-derived CDR1 and CDR2 are SGHDN and FVKESK. CDR3 in amino acids: CASSQGPGLDRVGNTQFF. CDR3 coding DNA: TGTGCCAGCAGCCAAGGTCCGGGGCTGGACAGGGTAGGCAATACGCAGTTCTTC.

This clonotype was counted ten times or more. This chain uses TRBV4-2 with TRBJ2-7; 13 positions match TRBD2. The CDR3 is made up of 12 amino acids. Looked up from germline, CDR1 is LGHNA and CDR2 is YNFKEQ. The CDR3 sequence: CAAGLAGREQYF. CDR3 DNA sequence: TGTGCGGCGGGACTAGCGGGACGTGAGCAGTACTTC.

This clonotype was found many times. The chain joins TRBV7-6 to TRBJ1-1, with 7 bases matching TRBD1. V was clipped by 4 bases and J by 6 bases; unmatched bases: 8. The CDR3 length is 14 residues. Germline V gives CDR1 SGHVS, CDR2 FNYEAQ. The CDR3: CASSSLGRGAEAFF. The CDR3 nucleotides are TGTGCCAGCAGCTCTCTGGGCAGGGGGGCTGAAGCTTTCTTT. Drawing the rest from reference TRBV7-6 and TRBJ1-1, the complete variable domain is GAGVSQSPRYKVTKRGQDVALRCDPISGHVSLYWYRQALGQGPEFLTYFNYEAQQDKSGLPNDRFSAERPEGSISTLTIQRTEQRDSAMYRCASSSLGRGAEAFFGQGTRLTVV.

This clonotype has just one count. The chain uses TRBV3-1 and TRBJ1-5, with D uncertain. CDR3 size: 13 residues. Deletions cut 1 base from V and 0 bases from J, with 1 base between. In germline, CDR1 is LGHDT, CDR2 YNNKEL (reference sequence). CDR3 residues: CASSQGSNQPQHF. The CDR3 coding sequence is TGTGCCAGCAGCCAAGGTAGCAATCAGCCCCAGCATTTT.

This clonotype has at least ten counts. Its ends do not fully match the called genes, so a read error is possible. The gene calls are TRBV27 and TRBJ2-1; D tentatively reads TRBD1 or TRBD2 (5 bases each). This CDR3 spans 17 amino acids. Germline V gene sequence: CDR1 MNHEY, CDR2 SMNVEV (reference sequence). CDR3 nucleotides: TGTACCAGTCACACATGGACGGGGCGTAATGGCCGCAATGAGCAGTTCTTC. Its translation: CTSHTWTGRNGRNEQFF.

The genes are TRBV7-3 and TRBJ1-6; D possibly corresponds to TRBD1 (5 bases). CDR3 length: 14 amino acids. Germline values: CDR1 SGHTA, CDR2 FQGTGA. Trimming removed 2 bases at V and 9 bases at J, with 11 bases between. DNA for the CDR3: TGTGCCAGCAGCTTAGCCCAGGGAGCTTCACCCCTCCACTTT. This encodes CASSLAQGASPLHF.

By share, this clonotype counts as medium-sized (0.01 to 0.1%). The V and J genes are TRBV4-1 and TRBJ2-5, with D unclear. The CDR3 is made up of 14 amino acids. Germline loops: CDR1 MGHRA, CDR2 YSYEKL. V dropped 0 bases and J dropped 0 bases, with 5 bases sitting between them. For the CDR3, the DNA is TGCGCCAGCAGCCAAGATCGGAACCAAGAGACCCAGTACTTC. As protein: CASSQDRNQETQYF.

This clonotype is medium-sized. The J gene is TRBJ2-2, the V gene TRBV7-2; 7 bases fit TRBD1. This CDR3 has 17 residues. V shed 1 base and J 1 base; nucleotides not matched to a gene: 6. The germline V gene encodes CDR1 SGHTA and CDR2 FQGNSA. CDR3 coding DNA: TGTGCCAGCAGCTTAGTCCCGGGACAGATGAACACCGGGGAGCTGTTTTTT. Encoded protein: CASSLVPGQMNTGELFF.

By sample fraction, this clonotype is medium-sized. V usage is TRBV6-6 and J usage is TRBJ1-1; D unclear. From germline, CDR1 is MNHNY and CDR2 SVGAGI (reference sequence). Trimming left V 4 bases short and J 2 bases short, with 11 bases between. CDR3 length: 14 residues. The CDR3 protein is CASSFRVPNTEAFF. In nucleotides, the CDR3 is TGTGCCAGCAGTTTTCGGGTCCCAAACACTGAAGCTTTCTTT.

This clonotype was seen repeatedly, ten times or more. The rearrangement uses TRBV6-5 and TRBJ1-2; 7 bases are a match to TRBD1. This CDR3 is 15 amino acids long. Germline CDR1 is MNHEY and CDR2 is SVGAGI. The ends lost 6 bases at V and 4 bases at J; junction bases unmatched: 11. CDR3: CASSLSTGTVYGYTF. CDR3 coding DNA: TGTGCCAGCAGCCTTAGTACCGGGACAGTCTATGGCTACACCTTC.

The chain links TRBV7-2 to TRBJ1-4; the match to TRBD1 covers 8 bases. CDR1 is SGHTA and CDR2 is FQGNSA in the germline V gene. Trimming took 3 bases from V and 4 from J; bases not matched to a gene: 7. The CDR3 is 16 residues long. CDR3 sequence (DNA): TGTGCCAGCAGCTTGGCAACAGGGGGGCTTAATGAAAAACTGTTTTTT. Translating it yields CASSLATGGLNEKLFF.

There are many counts of this clonotype. The gene calls are TRBV6-6 and TRBJ2-7; D perhaps matches TRBD1 (5 bases). V lost 4 bases to trimming and J lost 2 bases, with 9 bases between them. From germline, CDR1 is MNHNY and CDR2 SVGAGI (reference sequence). CDR3 length equals 13 residues. As DNA, the CDR3 is TGTGCCAGCAGTTCAGGGATGACCTACGAGCAGTACTTC. Translated: CASSSGMTYEQYF.

This clonotype is medium-sized (0.01 to 0.1%) by share. The chain is built from TRBV12-3 or TRBV12-4 and TRBJ2-7; the D is unclear. The germline V and J ends were trimmed by 5 bases and 4 bases, with 15 bases remaining between them. CDR3 length: 14 amino acids. The CDR3 region is CASSPHSAWYEQYF. Here the CDR3 DNA reads TGTGCCAGCAGTCCACACTCCGCTTGGTACGAGCAGTACTTC.

The gene calls are TRBV6-2 or TRBV6-3 and TRBJ2-2, with D perhaps matching TRBD1 (6 bases). Per germline, CDR1 MNHEY and CDR2 SVGEGT. Trimming removed 8 bases at V and 5 bases at J, with 12 bases between. The CDR3 length is 13 residues. The CDR3 DNA reads TGTGCCAGCCGAACACAGGGTACCGGGGAGCTGTTTTTT. This sequence encodes CASRTQGTGELFF.

This clonotype qualifies as medium-sized. This chain uses TRBV10-3 with TRBJ2-1, with 7 nucleotides matching TRBD2. Germline V lookup: CDR1 ENHRY, CDR2 SYGVKD. J lost 1 base, V lost 3 bases, and 3 bases had no gene match. This CDR3 is 15 amino acids long. The CDR3 nucleotides are TGTGCCATCAGTGATCTAGCGGCTTCCTACAATGAGCAGTTCTTC. Protein product: CAISDLAASYNEQFF.

This clonotype was picked up many times. The V gene is TRBV4-1, the J gene TRBJ2-2; D is undetermined. The CDR3 covers 14 residues. Germline values: CDR1 MGHRA, CDR2 YSYEKL. V was trimmed by 1 base and J by 2 bases, leaving 5 bases between them. The CDR3 region has the DNA TGCGCCAGCAGCCAAGCCTTCAACACCGGGGAGCTGTTTTTT. Its protein is CASSQAFNTGELFF.

A note on this clonotype: A read error is possible here, since a much larger clone lies one base away. The chain couples TRBV9 to TRBJ2-7; D not resolved. This CDR3 is built from 13 residues. Per the germline V gene, CDR1 is SGDLS and CDR2 is YYNGEE. CDR3 protein: CASSESVSDELYF. The DNA of the CDR3 is TGTGCCAGCAGCGAGAGCGTGAGCGACGAGCTGTACTTC.

By share, this clonotype counts as medium-sized. The chain carries TRBV3-1 and TRBJ2-1; no definite D call. This CDR3 has 15 residues. Germline V CDR1 and CDR2: LGHDT, YNNKEL (reference sequence). Trimming removed 0 bases at V and 10 bases at J, with 16 bases between. CDR3 sequence reads: CASSQEDLSRKEQFF. The CDR3 region has the DNA TGTGCCAGCAGCCAAGAGGACCTAAGCAGAAAGGAGCAGTTCTTC.

This clonotype is labeled as medium-sized (0.01 to 0.1%). V is TRBV7-2 and J is TRBJ2-6, with D perhaps TRBD1 (5 bases). Trimming removed 7 bases from V and 2 bases from J, with 15 bases in between. CDR1 SGHTA and CDR2 FQGNSA come from the germline V gene. CDR3 size: 16 residues. The chain's CDR3 is CASTERTGAGANVLTF. The CDR3 region has the DNA TGTGCCAGCACCGAACGAACAGGAGCTGGGGCCAACGTCCTGACTTTC.

The chain links TRBV7-6 to TRBJ1-3; the D is unclear. Trimming left V 0 bases short and J 4 bases short, with 4 bases between. The CDR3 runs to 13 residues. CDR1 and CDR2 (germline): SGHVS, FNYEAQ. CDR3 loop: CASSLAGGNTIYF. CDR3 coding DNA: TGTGCCAGCAGCTTAGCCGGGGGAAACACCATATATTTT.

Sample share makes this clonotype medium-sized. This sequence joins TRBV27 and TRBJ1-1; TRBD1 might be the D (5 bases). The V gene lost 4 bases and the J gene lost 11 bases, with 14 bases spanning the gap. The length of the CDR3 is 12 residues. Germline V CDR1 and CDR2: MNHEY, SMNVEV (reference sequence). CDR3 coding DNA: TGTGCCAGCAGTTCGGGACCTTTCGAGGCTTTCTTT. As protein: CASSSGPFEAFF.

V gene TRBV3-1 combines with J gene TRBJ2-5; 10 bases agree with TRBD2. There are 15 residues in the CDR3. V shed 4 bases, J shed 4 bases, and the junction held 6 bases outside the gene matches. Looked up from germline, CDR1 is LGHDT and CDR2 is YNNKEL (reference sequence). CDR3 loop: CASSPPGLAPETQYF. As DNA, the CDR3 is TGTGCCAGCAGCCCTCCGGGACTAGCGCCAGAGACCCAGTACTTC.

V is TRBV12-3 or TRBV12-4 and J is TRBJ2-7, with 8 nucleotides matching TRBD2. The CDR3 spans 13 residues. V was pared by 10 bases and J by 4 bases, with 9 bases of the junction left unmatched. The CDR3 nucleotides read TGTGCCACCCAGCGGGGGAGTCTGTACGAGCAGTACTTC. Its protein is CATQRGSLYEQYF.

This clonotype ranks as medium-sized. The chain combines TRBV12-3 or TRBV12-4 with TRBJ2-1; unclear D gene. V lost 5 bases and J lost 5, with 19 bases in between. This CDR3 region has 16 residues. In DNA form, the CDR3 reads TGTGCCAGCAGTCCCTCTGGGCCCAACATGAACAATGAGCAGTTCTTC. It translates to CASSPSGPNMNNEQFF.

By sample fraction, this clonotype is medium-sized. The chain links TRBV7-8 to TRBJ1-1; TRBD1 matches 8 bases. The V gene's germline CDR1 is SGHVS and CDR2 FQNEAQ. This CDR3 contains 16 residues. V shed 4 bases and J 1 base; nucleotides not matched to a gene: 8. In DNA, the CDR3 is TGTGCCAGCAGCTCAACTACCAGGGGGCCGAACACTGAAGCTTTCTTT. It is translated as CASSSTTRGPNTEAFF. The full variable domain, its missing parts supplied by reference TRBV7-8 and TRBJ1-1, is GAGVSQSPRYKVAKRGQDVALRCDPISGHVSLFWYQQALGQGPEFLTYFQNEAQLDKSGLPSDRFFAERPEGSVSTLKIQRTQQEDSAVYLCASSSTTRGPNTEAFFGQGTRLTVV.

Sample share makes this clonotype medium-sized. The genes are TRBV5-4 and TRBJ2-5; tentative D call: TRBD2 (5 bases). The CDR3 length is 15 residues. Trimming shortened V by 1 base and J by 2 bases, and 12 bases separated the two germline ends. The germline gives CDR1 SGHNT, CDR2 YYREEE (reference sequence). This CDR3 reads CASSLWGSAQETQYF. In DNA form, the CDR3 reads TGTGCCAGCAGCTTGTGGGGTAGCGCTCAAGAGACCCAGTACTTC.

Within the sample, this clonotype is medium-sized. J is TRBJ1-5 and V is TRBV28; no reliable D call. Germline CDR1 MDHEN, CDR2 SYDVKM. Trimming pared 5 bases from V and 6 bases from J, leaving 11 bases between. The CDR3 totals 13 residues. CDR3 loop: CASSPFVFQPQHF. CDR3 DNA: TGTGCCAGCAGTCCCTTCGTATTTCAGCCCCAGCATTTT.